These 2 T cell receptor beta chains originate from one sample sequenced in a study of blood T cell repertoires in COVID-19 (dated by TCRdb to about 2020). Receptor amplification or capture employed the immunoSEQ multiplex PCR assay. TCRdb obtained this table from immuneACCESS and retained in-frame rearrangements with V and J assigned. These tables miss some clones; where compared with another copy, unresolved V genes account for less than half of the shortfall, and the remainder is unexplained. The sample table contains hundreds of thousands of clones; only one count was recorded for around 90% of them. Jointly, the top ten make up 5.5% to 6.5% of the sample. The specimen was peripheral blood. The receptors derive from a man aged 55 to 70 who had recovered from COVID-19.

The chain joins TRBV5-4 to TRBJ1-1; 9 positions match TRBD1. Germline V gives CDR1 SGHNT, CDR2 YYREEE (reference sequence). The junction had 8 bases not matched to a gene; V was cut back by 4 bases and J by 1 base. The CDR3 consists of 16 residues. The CDR3 region is CASSRGQGVGNTEAFF. The CDR3 DNA follows: TGTGCCAGCAGCCGGGGACAGGGCGTGGGGAACACTGAAGCTTTCTTT.

V and J are TRBV6-1 and TRBJ2-5; D might be TRBD1 (5 bases). CDR3 length: 15 residues. Trimming left V 2 bases short and J 4 bases short, with 14 bases between. Germline CDR1 and CDR2: MNHNS and SASEGT. CDR3 coding DNA: TGTGCCAGCAGTGAACAGCCCCAAGGGGCAGAGACCCAGTACTTC. Amino acids: CASSEQPQGAETQYF.